The rows below give T cell receptor beta chains drawn from one sample of a study of blood T cell repertoires in COVID-19. Sequencing was performed with immunoSEQ multiplex PCR; in TCRdb, only in-frame clones are kept and a portion is missing. This table has over 85,000 clones, less than 85% appearing once. The material sequenced was peripheral blood. These receptor sequences come from a woman aged 80 or over with acute or convalescent COVID-19. CDR3s include the opening cysteine and the closing phenylalanine or tryptophan. D genes are given only for firm matches. Size values are once, few and many counts, or a class for expanded clones, and some rows have none.

-,TRBV5-6,TRBD1,TRBJ2-7,CASRLTGAGYNEQYF,TGTGCCAGCAGATTAACAGGGGCTGGATATAACGAGCAGTACTTC
few,TRBV11-2,-,TRBJ2-2,CASSLARVSGELFF,TGTGCCAGCAGCTTAGCCAGGGTCTCCGGGGAGCTGTTTTTT
-,TRBV28,-,TRBJ2-3,CASDNSLADTQYF,TGTGCCAGTGACAACTCCCTGGCAGATACGCAGTATTTT
-,TRBV3-1/TRBV3-2,TRBD1,TRBJ1-1,CASSHADRGTEAFF,TGTGCCAGCAGCCATGCTGACAGGGGCACTGAAGCTTTCTTT
-,TRBV11-3,-,TRBJ2-1,CASSQDRNNEQFF,TGTGCCAGCAGCCAAGACAGAAACAATGAGCAGTTCTTC
-,TRBV11-2,-,TRBJ2-1,CASSPGPNEQFF,TGTGCCAGCAGCCCAGGTCCCAATGAGCAGTTCTTC
once,TRBV5-8,TRBD1,TRBJ1-2,CASSDGTGSRSYTF,TGTGCCAGCAGCGACGGGACAGGGAGTCGGAGCTACACCTTC
-,TRBV6-5,-,TRBJ1-1,CASSRGGGEAFF,TGTGCCAGCAGTCGAGGGGGGGGTGAAGCTTTCTTT
-,TRBV5-8,TRBD2,TRBJ2-3,CASSRTSGGYTDTQYF,TGTGCCAGCAGCCGGACTAGCGGGGGGTACACAGATACGCAGTATTTT
-,TRBV27,TRBD1,TRBJ2-3,CASSGRGYTDTQYF,TGTGCCAGCAGTGGCAGGGGGTACACAGATACGCAGTATTTT